This TCR beta chain is drawn from a study of early T cells in non-severe SARS-CoV-2 infection. V dropped 4 bases and J dropped 6 bases, with 8 bases sitting between them. CDR3 length: 12 amino acids. Attached unique molecular identifiers marked individual cDNA molecules. MiXCR, run by TCRdb on the 5' RACE reads, gives a single entry per CDR3 protein. The sample records tens of thousands of distinct CDR3 sequences, 11% being singletons. Ten or more counts support this clonotype. Source material: whole blood. The chain combines TRBV12-3 or TRBV12-4 with TRBJ2-3, with D perhaps TRBD2 (6 bases). This TCR was recovered from an adult who was a healthcare worker with PCR-confirmed SARS-CoV-2 infection or an uninfected control (not recorded which). In DNA form, the CDR3 reads TGTGCCAGCAGTTACGGAGGGGATACGCAGTATTTT. Translating it yields CASSYGGDTQYF.